These T cell receptor beta chains were read from a single sample in a study of shared clonotypes between healthy human individuals. The data were produced by immunoSEQ multiplex PCR, yet TCRdb's version contains in-frame clones alone and is incomplete. The data hold 2 million to 2.5 million clones, with just over 90% observed a single time. Sequencing input: naive CD4+ T cells from PBMCs. These receptors were obtained from a man aged 18 to 29 in good health. Some clones in this sample may be carry-over from other donors' samples. CDR3s include the opening cysteine and the closing phenylalanine or tryptophan. The D gene is left open where the match is weak. The size of a clone is reported for some rows only, either as once, few or many, or as a class for expanded clones.

TRBD2 TRBJ2-3 NA TRBV28 CASSFAGTSGRVDTQYF TGTGCCAGCAGTTTCGCCGGGACTAGCGGGAGGGTAGATACGCAGTATTTT
TRBD1 TRBJ2-2 NA TRBV19 CASSIRGQGNTGELFF TGTGCCAGTAGTATCCGGGGACAGGGAAACACCGGGGAGCTGTTTTTT
TRBD1 TRBJ1-2 NA TRBV27 CASSTRGGSYGYTF TGTGCCAGCAGTACCCGAGGGGGCTCCTATGGCTACACCTTC
NA TRBJ1-3 once TRBV18 CASSPPGQSSPGNTIYF TGTGCCAGCTCACCACCGGGACAATCTTCCCCTGGAAACACCATATATTTT
TRBD1 TRBJ1-2 NA TRBV6-1 CASSEAHRVTGGDYTF TGTGCCAGCAGTGAAGCCCACCGGGTGACAGGGGGCGACTACACCTTC
TRBD1 TRBJ1-1 NA TRBV6-5 CASKRTGAEAFF TGTGCCAGCAAACGGACAGGGGCTGAAGCTTTCTTT
NA TRBJ2-5 once TRBV5-4 CASSLGSRSETQYF TGTGCCAGCAGCTTGGGCAGCAGGTCCGAGACCCAGTACTTC
TRBD1 TRBJ2-7 NA TRBV10-3 CAISETGTGAYEQYF TGTGCCATCAGTGAGACTGGGACAGGGGCCTACGAGCAGTACTTC
NA TRBJ2-3 NA TRBV2 CASSDMRTSTDTQYF TGTGCCAGCAGTGATATGCGTACTAGCACAGATACGCAGTATTTT
NA TRBJ2-1 NA TRBV6-5 CASSSNDEQFF TGTGCCAGCAGTTCAAACGATGAGCAGTTCTTC
NA TRBJ2-5 NA TRBV11-2 CASSLAWAETQYF TGTGCCAGCAGCTTAGCGTGGGCAGAGACCCAGTACTTC
TRBD2 TRBJ2-7 NA TRBV5-4 CASSPVDEPLRGMYEQYF TGTGCCAGCAGCCCAGTAGACGAGCCCCTGCGGGGGATGTACGAGCAGTACTTC
NA TRBJ1-4 NA TRBV28 CAIKTGRNEKLFF TGTGCCATAAAGACAGGAAGAAATGAAAAACTGTTTTTT
NA TRBJ1-5 few TRBV9 CASSVGAGEGQPQHF TGTGCCAGCAGCGTAGGGGCGGGTGAAGGTCAGCCCCAGCATTTT
NA TRBJ2-5 NA TRBV7-3 CASSLKSGVRETQYF TGTGCCAGCAGCTTAAAGTCGGGGGTTCGGGAGACCCAGTACTTC
NA TRBJ1-5 NA TRBV18 CASSPSPGNQPQHF TGTGCCAGCTCACCATCACCCGGAAATCAGCCCCAGCATTTT
TRBD1 TRBJ1-4 NA TRBV6-1 CASSSRGFGEKLFF TGTGCCAGCAGTTCCAGGGGGTTTGGGGAAAAACTGTTTTTT
NA TRBJ2-7 NA TRBV5-1 CASRGGSYEQYF TGCGCCAGCCGAGGGGGCTCCTACGAGCAGTACTTC
TRBD2 TRBJ2-7 NA TRBV5-4 CASSRGTSGFPYEQYF TGTGCCAGCAGCCGTGGGACTAGCGGATTCCCCTACGAGCAGTACTTC
TRBD1 TRBJ2-2 NA TRBV5-1 CASSPGTGVTGELFF TGCGCCAGCAGCCCAGGGACAGGGGTCACCGGGGAGCTGTTTTTT
NA TRBJ1-1 NA TRBV20-1 CSARGDTEAFF TGCAGTGCGAGAGGGGACACTGAAGCTTTCTTT
TRBD2 TRBJ2-2 NA TRBV28 CASSSPFGTSGGFGELFF TGTGCCAGCAGTTCCCCCTTCGGGACTAGCGGGGGTTTCGGGGAGCTGTTTTTT
TRBD2 TRBJ2-2 NA TRBV18 CASRTSGNAGELFF TGTGCCAGCCGAACTAGCGGGAATGCCGGGGAGCTGTTTTTT
NA TRBJ1-5 NA TRBV7-2 CASSAVQGNQPQHF TGTGCCAGCAGCGCCGTACAGGGAAATCAGCCCCAGCATTTT
TRBD1 TRBJ2-1 once TRBV5-1 CASSLTGQGASYNEQFF TGCGCCAGCAGCTTAACGGGACAGGGGGCCTCCTACAATGAGCAGTTCTTC
TRBD2 TRBJ2-7 NA TRBV9 CASSVASSGSYEQYF TGTGCCAGCAGCGTAGCTAGTAGCGGGAGTTACGAGCAGTACTTC
NA TRBJ1-2 NA TRBV2 CASSPGQVYGYTF TGTGCCAGCAGTCCCGGACAAGTTTATGGCTACACCTTC
NA TRBJ2-3 NA TRBV10-1 CASSPSMGYPDLTDTQYF TGCGCCAGCAGTCCCAGTATGGGCTATCCTGACCTCACAGATACGCAGTATTTT
TRBD2 TRBJ2-3 once TRBV4-1 CASSHRRVSSGNTDTQYF TGCGCCAGCAGCCACCGTAGAGTGAGTAGCGGGAACACAGATACGCAGTATTTT
NA TRBJ1-2 NA TRBV18 CASSPPGTLALLDGYTF TGTGCCAGCTCACCTCCCGGGACATTGGCGCTCTTGGATGGCTACACCTTC
TRBD1 TRBJ2-5 NA TRBV5-1 CASSPGTGGRETQYF TGCGCCAGCAGCCCCGGGACAGGGGGTAGGGAGACCCAGTACTTC
TRBD1 TRBJ2-5 NA TRBV9 CASHPGQGAETQYF TGTGCCAGCCACCCGGGACAGGGTGCAGAGACCCAGTACTTC
NA TRBJ1-2 NA TRBV5-1 CASSLLGTDHGYTF TGCGCCAGCAGCTTGCTTGGGACGGACCATGGCTACACCTTC
NA TRBJ2-5 many TRBV28 CASSLQETQYF TGTGCCAGCAGTTTACAAGAGACCCAGTACTTC
NA TRBJ2-7 NA TRBV5-4 CASSFPDLGTYEQYF TGTGCCAGCAGCTTTCCGGACCTCGGAACCTACGAGCAGTACTTC
NA TRBJ2-3 NA TRBV7-9 CASSLTPSDTQYF TGTGCCAGCAGCTTAACTCCGTCAGATACGCAGTATTTT
TRBD1 TRBJ2-3 NA TRBV6-1 CASRVGTGRADTQYF TGTGCCAGCAGGGTCGGGACAGGGAGAGCAGATACGCAGTATTTT
NA TRBJ1-1 few TRBV6-1 CASSERGGTEAFF TGTGCCAGCAGTGAGCGGGGTGGCACTGAAGCTTTCTTT
TRBD1 TRBJ2-7 NA TRBV7-9 CASTTGEIFYEQYF TGTGCCAGTACGACAGGGGAAATTTTCTACGAGCAGTACTTC
NA TRBJ2-3 NA TRBV7-6 CASSPAADTQYF TGTGCCAGCAGCCCGGCGGCAGATACGCAGTATTTT
TRBD2 TRBJ2-2 NA TRBV5-4 CASSLPSRELTGELFF TGTGCCAGCAGCTTGCCCTCGCGGGAGTTAACCGGGGAGCTGTTTTTT
NA TRBJ2-7 NA TRBV29-1 CSVDSSSGEQYF TGCAGCGTTGACTCTAGCTCGGGTGAGCAGTACTTC
TRBD2 TRBJ2-3 NA TRBV29-1 CSVAGGRETSTDTQYF TGCAGCGTTGCGGGCGGGAGGGAAACTAGCACAGATACGCAGTATTTT
NA TRBJ2-3 NA TRBV5-1 CASSLFSDTQYF TGCGCCAGCAGCTTATTCTCAGATACGCAGTATTTT
NA TRBJ1-5 NA TRBV18 CASSPPGQMGNQPQHF TGTGCCAGCTCACCCCCGGGACAAATGGGCAATCAGCCCCAGCATTTT
NA TRBJ2-2 NA TRBV6-5 CASRHAPGELFF TGTGCCAGCAGACACGCACCCGGGGAGCTGTTTTTT
TRBD1 TRBJ1-4 NA TRBV15 CATSRFGQGDEKLFF TGTGCCACCAGCAGATTCGGACAGGGAGACGAAAAACTGTTTTTT
TRBD2 TRBJ2-3 NA TRBV28 CASSPGGPGGQDTQYF TGTGCCAGCAGTCCGGGAGGGCCGGGGGGGCAAGACACGCAGTATTTT
NA TRBJ2-7 once TRBV11-3 CASSLDRGAYEQYF TGTGCCAGCAGCTTAGACCGGGGGGCTTACGAGCAGTACTTC
NA TRBJ1-4 once TRBV5-1 CASRLGQAGEKLFF TGCGCCAGCAGGCTCGGGCAGGCGGGGGAAAAACTGTTTTTT
NA TRBJ2-7 NA TRBV7-2 CASSPDPSYEQYF TGTGCCAGCAGCCCCGACCCCTCCTACGAGCAGTACTTC
NA TRBJ2-1 NA TRBV5-4 CASSFPGSSYNEQFF TGTGCCAGCAGCTTCCCAGGGAGCTCCTACAATGAGCAGTTCTTC
NA TRBJ1-2 NA TRBV27 CASSSYGPQNYGYTF TGTGCCAGCAGCAGCTACGGACCGCAGAACTATGGCTACACCTTC
NA TRBJ2-1 NA TRBV5-1 CASSFQGGHNEQFF TGCGCCAGCAGCTTCCAGGGGGGACACAATGAGCAGTTCTTC
TRBD2 TRBJ2-7 NA TRBV19 CASSMWTSGGTYEQYF TGTGCCAGTAGTATGTGGACTAGCGGGGGTACCTACGAGCAGTACTTC
TRBD1 TRBJ2-5 NA TRBV6-1 CATDRGVETQYF TGTGCCACCGACAGGGGAGTGGAGACCCAGTACTTC